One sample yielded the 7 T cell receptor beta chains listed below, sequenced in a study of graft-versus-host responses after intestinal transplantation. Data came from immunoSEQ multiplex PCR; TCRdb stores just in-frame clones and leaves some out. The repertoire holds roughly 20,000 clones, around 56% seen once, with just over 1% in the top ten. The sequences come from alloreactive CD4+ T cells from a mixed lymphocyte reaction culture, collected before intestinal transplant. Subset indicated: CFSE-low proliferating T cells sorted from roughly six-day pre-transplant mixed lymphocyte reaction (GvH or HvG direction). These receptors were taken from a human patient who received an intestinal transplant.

This CDR3 reads CASSQDLESSGRATDTQYF. Written as DNA, the CDR3 is TGCGCCAGCAGCCAAGATCTAGAGTCTAGCGGGAGGGCCACAGATACGCAGTATTTT. The chain is built from TRBV4-1 and TRBJ2-3; TRBD2 aligns across 12 bases. From germline, CDR1 is MGHRA and CDR2 YSYEKL. The CDR3 runs 19 residues. Unmatched junction bases numbered 9, after V lost 0 bases and J lost 2 bases.

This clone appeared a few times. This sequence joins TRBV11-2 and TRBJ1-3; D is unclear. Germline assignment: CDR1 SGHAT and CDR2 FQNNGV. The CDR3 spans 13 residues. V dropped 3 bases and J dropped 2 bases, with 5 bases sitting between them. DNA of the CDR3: TGTGCCAGCAGCTTTTCTGCTGGAAACACCATATATTTT. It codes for CASSFSAGNTIYF. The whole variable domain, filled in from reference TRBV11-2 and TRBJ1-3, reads EAGVAQSPRYKIIEKRQSVAFWCNPISGHATLYWYQQILGQGPKLLIQFQNNGVVDDSQLPKDRFSAERLKGVDSTLKIQPAKLEDSAVYLCASSFSAGNTIYFGEGSWLTVV.

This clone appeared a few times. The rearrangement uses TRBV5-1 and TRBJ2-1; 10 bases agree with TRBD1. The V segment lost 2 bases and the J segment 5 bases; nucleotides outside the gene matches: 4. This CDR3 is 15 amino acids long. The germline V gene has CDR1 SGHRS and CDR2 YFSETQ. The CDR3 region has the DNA TGCGCCAGCAGCTTACCGGGACAGGGGAACAATGAGCAGTTCTTC. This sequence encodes CASSLPGQGNNEQFF.

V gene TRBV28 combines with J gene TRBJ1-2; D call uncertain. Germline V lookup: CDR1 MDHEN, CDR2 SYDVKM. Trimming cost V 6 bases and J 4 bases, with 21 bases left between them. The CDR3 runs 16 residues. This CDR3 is CASRLVGRGPPYGYTF. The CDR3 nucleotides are TGTGCCAGCAGACTGGTGGGCCGAGGGCCGCCCTATGGCTACACCTTC.

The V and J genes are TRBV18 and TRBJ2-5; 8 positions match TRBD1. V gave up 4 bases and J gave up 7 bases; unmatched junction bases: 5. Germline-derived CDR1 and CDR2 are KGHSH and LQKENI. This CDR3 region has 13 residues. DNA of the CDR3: TGTGCCAGCTCACTGAACGACAGGGGGACCCAGTACTTC. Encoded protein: CASSLNDRGTQYF.

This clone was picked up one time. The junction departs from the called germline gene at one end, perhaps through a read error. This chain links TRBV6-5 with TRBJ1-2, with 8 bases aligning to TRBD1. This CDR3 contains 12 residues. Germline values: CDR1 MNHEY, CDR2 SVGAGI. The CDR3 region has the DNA TGTACCAGCAGTTACCCAGGGGGCGGCTACACCTTC. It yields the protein CTSSYPGGGYTF.

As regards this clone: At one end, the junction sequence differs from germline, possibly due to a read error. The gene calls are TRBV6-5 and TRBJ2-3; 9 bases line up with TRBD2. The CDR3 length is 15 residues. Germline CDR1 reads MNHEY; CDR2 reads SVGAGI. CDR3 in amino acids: CASKSLRGGTDTQYF. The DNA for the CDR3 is TGTGCCAGCAAGTCGTTGCGGGGGGGCACCGATACGCAGTATTTT.